This T cell receptor (delta chain) was captured in a study of Vδ1+ human thymocytes. Study-level findings and limits: The authors advised highly purified populations and single-cell validation. TRG sequences recurred across donors, whereas TRD sequences stayed essentially private. Highly polyclonal TRG and TRD repertoires with Gaussian CDR3 length distributions appeared in thymus. Thymic delta-chain repertoires held roughly 18% Vdelta2 sequences and few Vdelta3, despite high sort purity.

This clone was counted at least ten times. What it recognizes is unknown. The CDR3 length is 18 residues. Per germline, CDR1 TSWWSYY and CDR2 QGS. V lost 1 base and J 3 bases, leaving 21 bases between the germline ends. The template was reverse-transcribed extracted RNA. Multiplex PCR used pooled V-gene forward primers and a constant-region reverse primer to amplify CDR3s. TCRdb reprocessed the multiplex PCR reads through CATT. In the table there are 20,000 to 25,000 delta-chain clones, less than 30% of which are singletons. Sorted Vdelta1+ thymocytes were about 97% to 99.6% pure. The rearrangement joins TRDV1 to TRDJ1; no clear D gene. This clonotype originated in a boy under two years old who had congenital heart surgery. Sequencing was done on a sample of Vdelta1+ gamma-delta thymocytes from the thymus. The subset was: FACS-sorted CD3+ TCRalphabeta- TCRVdelta1+ TCRVdelta2- thymocytes. The CDR3 sequence: CALGEPNFASRVADKLIF. CDR3 sequence (DNA): TGTGCTCTTGGGGAACCCAACTTCGCCTCTAGGGTAGCCGATAAACTCATCTTT.